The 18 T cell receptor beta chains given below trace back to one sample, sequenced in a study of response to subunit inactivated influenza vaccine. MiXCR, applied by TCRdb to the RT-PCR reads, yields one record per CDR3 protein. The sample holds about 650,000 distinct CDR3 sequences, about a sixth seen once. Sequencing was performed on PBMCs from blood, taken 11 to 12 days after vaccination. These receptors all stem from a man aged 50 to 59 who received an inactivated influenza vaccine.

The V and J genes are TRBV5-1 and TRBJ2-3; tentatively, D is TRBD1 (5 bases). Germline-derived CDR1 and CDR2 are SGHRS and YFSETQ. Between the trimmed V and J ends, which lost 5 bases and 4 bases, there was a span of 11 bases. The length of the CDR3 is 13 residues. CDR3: CASREQGADTQYF. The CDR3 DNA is TGCGCCAGCAGGGAACAAGGGGCAGATACGCAGTATTTT. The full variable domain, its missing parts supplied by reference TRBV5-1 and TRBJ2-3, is KAGVTQTPRYLIKTRGQQVTLSCSPISGHRSVSWYQQTPGQGLQFLFEYFSETQRNKGNFPGRFSGRQFSNSRSEMNVSTLELGDSALYLCASREQGADTQYFGPGTRLTVL.

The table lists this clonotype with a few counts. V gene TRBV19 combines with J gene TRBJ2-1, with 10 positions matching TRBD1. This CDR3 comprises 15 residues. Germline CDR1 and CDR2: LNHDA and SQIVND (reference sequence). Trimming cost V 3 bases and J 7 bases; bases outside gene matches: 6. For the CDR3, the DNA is TGTGCCAGTAGTATGACAGGGGGCGCGAGTAATGAGCAGTTCTTC. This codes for CASSMTGGASNEQFF.

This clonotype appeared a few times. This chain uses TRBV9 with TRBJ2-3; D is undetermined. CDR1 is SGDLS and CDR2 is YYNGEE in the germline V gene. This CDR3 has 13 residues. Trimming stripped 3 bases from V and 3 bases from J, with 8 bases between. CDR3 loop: CASSATQTDTQYF. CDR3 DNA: TGTGCCAGCAGCGCGACCCAGACAGATACGCAGTATTTT.

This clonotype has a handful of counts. CDR3 in amino acids: CASNSIPETQYF. CDR3 sequence (DNA): TGTGCCAGCAACTCAATCCCAGAGACCCAGTACTTC. The chain combines TRBV28 with TRBJ2-5, with D hard to call. Trimming pared 7 bases from V and 4 bases from J, leaving 10 bases between. Germline CDR1 MDHEN, CDR2 SYDVKM. This CDR3 has 12 residues.

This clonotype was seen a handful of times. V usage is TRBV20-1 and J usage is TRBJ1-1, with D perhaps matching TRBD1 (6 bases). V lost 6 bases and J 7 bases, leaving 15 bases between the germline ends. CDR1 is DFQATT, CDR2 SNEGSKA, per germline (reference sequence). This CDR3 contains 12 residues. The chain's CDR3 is CSAATGYGEAFF. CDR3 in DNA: TGCAGTGCCGCTACAGGGTACGGTGAAGCTTTCTTT.

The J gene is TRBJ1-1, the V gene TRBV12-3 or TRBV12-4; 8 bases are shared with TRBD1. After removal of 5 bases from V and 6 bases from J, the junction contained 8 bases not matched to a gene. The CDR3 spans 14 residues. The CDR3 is CASSGMQGASEAFF. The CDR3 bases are TGTGCCAGCAGTGGAATGCAGGGGGCTTCTGAAGCTTTCTTT.

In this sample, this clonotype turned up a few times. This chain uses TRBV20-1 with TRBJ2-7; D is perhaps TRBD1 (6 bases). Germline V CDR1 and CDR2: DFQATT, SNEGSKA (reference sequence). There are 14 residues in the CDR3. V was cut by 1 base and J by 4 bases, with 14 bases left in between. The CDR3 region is CSARVSGTPYEQYF. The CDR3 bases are TGCAGTGCTAGAGTCTCTGGGACACCTTACGAGCAGTACTTC.

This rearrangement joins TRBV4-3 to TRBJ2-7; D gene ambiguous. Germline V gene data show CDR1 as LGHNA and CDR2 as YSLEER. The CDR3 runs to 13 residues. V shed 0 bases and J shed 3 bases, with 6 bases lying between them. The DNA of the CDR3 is TGCGCCAGCAGCCAAGAAAAAGGCTACGAGCAGTACTTC. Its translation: CASSQEKGYEQYF.

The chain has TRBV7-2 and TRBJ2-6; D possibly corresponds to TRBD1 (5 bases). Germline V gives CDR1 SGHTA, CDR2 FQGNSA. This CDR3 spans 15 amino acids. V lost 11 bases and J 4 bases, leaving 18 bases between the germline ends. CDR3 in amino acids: CAAVAGMSGANVLTF. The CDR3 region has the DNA TGTGCCGCGGTGGCAGGGATGTCCGGGGCCAACGTCCTGACTTTC.

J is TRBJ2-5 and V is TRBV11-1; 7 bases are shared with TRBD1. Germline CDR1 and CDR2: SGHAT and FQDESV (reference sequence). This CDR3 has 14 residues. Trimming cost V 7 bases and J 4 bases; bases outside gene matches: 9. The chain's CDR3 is CASKDRRDIETQYF. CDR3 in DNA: TGTGCCAGCAAGGACAGGAGAGATATAGAGACCCAGTACTTC.

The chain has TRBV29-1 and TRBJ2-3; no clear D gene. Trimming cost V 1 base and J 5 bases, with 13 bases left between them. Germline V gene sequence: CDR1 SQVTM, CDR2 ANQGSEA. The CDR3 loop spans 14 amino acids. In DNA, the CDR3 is TGCAGCGTTGAAGTGACTCCGGCGGTAGATACGCAGTATTTT. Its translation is CSVEVTPAVDTQYF.

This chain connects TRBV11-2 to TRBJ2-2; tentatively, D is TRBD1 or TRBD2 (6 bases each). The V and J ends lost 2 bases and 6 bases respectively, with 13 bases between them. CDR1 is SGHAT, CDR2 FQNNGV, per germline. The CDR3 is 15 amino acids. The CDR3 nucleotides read TGTGCCAGCAGCTTATACCGGGGGCAGGCCGGGGAGCTGTTTTTT. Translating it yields CASSLYRGQAGELFF.

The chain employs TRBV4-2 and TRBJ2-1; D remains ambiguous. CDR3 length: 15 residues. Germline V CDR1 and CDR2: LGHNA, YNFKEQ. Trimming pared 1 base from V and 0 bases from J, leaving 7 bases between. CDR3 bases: TGTGCCAGCAGCCAAGTCCCCAGCTCCTACAATGAGCAGTTCTTC. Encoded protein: CASSQVPSSYNEQFF.

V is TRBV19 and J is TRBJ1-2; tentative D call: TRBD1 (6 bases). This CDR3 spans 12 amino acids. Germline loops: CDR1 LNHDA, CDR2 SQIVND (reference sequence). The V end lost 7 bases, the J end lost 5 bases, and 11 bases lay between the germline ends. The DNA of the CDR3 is TGTGCCAGTACGGGGGGCCATTATGGCTACACCTTC. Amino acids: CASTGGHYGYTF.

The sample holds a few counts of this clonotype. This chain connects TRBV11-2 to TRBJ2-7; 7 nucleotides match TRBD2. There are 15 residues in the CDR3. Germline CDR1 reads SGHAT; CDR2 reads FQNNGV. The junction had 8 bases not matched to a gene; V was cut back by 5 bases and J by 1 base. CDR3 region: CASSLTSELSYEQYF. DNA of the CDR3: TGTGCCAGCAGCCTAACTAGCGAATTGTCCTACGAGCAGTACTTC.

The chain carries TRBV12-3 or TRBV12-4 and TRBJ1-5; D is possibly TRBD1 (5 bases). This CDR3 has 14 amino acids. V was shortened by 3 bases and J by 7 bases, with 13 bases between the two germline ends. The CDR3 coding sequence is TGTGCCAGCAGTTTCCAGGGACCCCGGCAGCCCCAGCATTTT. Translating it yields CASSFQGPRQPQHF.

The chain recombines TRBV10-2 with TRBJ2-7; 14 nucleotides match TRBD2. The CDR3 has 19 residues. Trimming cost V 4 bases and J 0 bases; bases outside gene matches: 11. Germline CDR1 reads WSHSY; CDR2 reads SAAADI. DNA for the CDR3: TGCGCCAGCAGTGGGACTAGCGGGGGGACCCTAAGGAGCTCCTACGAGCAGTACTTC. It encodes CASSGTSGGTLRSSYEQYF.

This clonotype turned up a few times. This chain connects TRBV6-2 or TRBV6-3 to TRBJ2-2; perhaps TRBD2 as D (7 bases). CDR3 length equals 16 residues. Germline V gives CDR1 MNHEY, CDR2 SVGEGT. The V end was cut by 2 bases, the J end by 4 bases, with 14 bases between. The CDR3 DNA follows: TGTGCCAGCAGTTACGTCGGGGGGCGCCTCACCGGGGAGCTGTTTTTT. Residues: CASSYVGGRLTGELFF.